This T cell receptor (beta chain) is from a study of CDR3 diversity in severe acne. This clonotype has only one observation. TCRdb redid the calling of the PCR reads with MiXCR, one entry per CDR3 protein. The sample includes more than 70,000 distinct CDR3 sequences, approximately 49% seen only once; the top ten take around a tenth. The V and J ends lost 6 bases and 5 bases respectively, with 11 bases between them. In germline, CDR1 is SNHLY, CDR2 FYNNEI. The CDR3 is 12 residues long. This receptor was obtained from a male donor with severe acne vulgaris. The chain carries TRBV2 and TRBJ2-7; D is possibly TRBD1 (6 bases). Sequencing was done on a sample of blood. CDR3 in DNA: TGTGCCAGCAGGGGCGACAGGAACGAGCAGTACTTC. The encoded protein is CASRGDRNEQYF.